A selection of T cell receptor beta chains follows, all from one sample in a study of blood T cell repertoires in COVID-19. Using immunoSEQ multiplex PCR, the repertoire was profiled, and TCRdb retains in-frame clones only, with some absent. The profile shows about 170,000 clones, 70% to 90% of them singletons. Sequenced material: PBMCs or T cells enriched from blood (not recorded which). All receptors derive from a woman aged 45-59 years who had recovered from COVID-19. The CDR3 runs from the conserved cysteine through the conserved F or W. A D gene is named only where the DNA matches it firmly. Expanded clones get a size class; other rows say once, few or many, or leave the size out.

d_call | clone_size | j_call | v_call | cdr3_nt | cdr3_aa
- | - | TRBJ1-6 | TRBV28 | TGTGCCAGCAGTTTATGGGGGCGGCAGGGTAAAGTCGGCTCCTATAATTCACCCCTCCACTTT | CASSLWGRQGKVGSYNSPLHF
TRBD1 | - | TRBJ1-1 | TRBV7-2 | TGTGCCAGCAGCTTTCAGGGGGCTATCGGCACTGAAGCTTTCTTT | CASSFQGAIGTEAFF
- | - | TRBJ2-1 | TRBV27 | TGTGCCAGCAGTTTTTATAGACACTCCAATGAGCAGTTCTTC | CASSFYRHSNEQFF
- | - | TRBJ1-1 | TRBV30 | TGTGCCTGGAGGGGACAAGGGGTTAGGAACACTGAAGCTTTCTTT | CAWRGQGVRNTEAFF
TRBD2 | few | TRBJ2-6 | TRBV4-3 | TGCGCCAGCAGCCAAGAGGTGGGAGGGACCTCTGGGGCCAACGTCCTGACTTTC | CASSQEVGGTSGANVLTF
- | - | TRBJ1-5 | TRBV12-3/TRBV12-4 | TGTGCCAGCAGTTTTTCAGGGAATCAGCCCCAGCATTTT | CASSFSGNQPQHF
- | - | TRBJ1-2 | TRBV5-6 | TGTGCCAGCAGCTTGGCTGCGTTCTACACCTTC | CASSLAAFYTF
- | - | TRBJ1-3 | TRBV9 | TGTGCCAGCAGCTTTCAAGGGGAAGAAGGGAACACCATATATTTT | CASSFQGEEGNTIYF
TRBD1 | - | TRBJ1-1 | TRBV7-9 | TGTGCCAGCAGCTTAAGACAGGGTACTGAAGCTTTCTTT | CASSLRQGTEAFF
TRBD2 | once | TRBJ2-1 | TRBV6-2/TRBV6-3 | TGTGCCAGCAGTCAATTAGCGGGAAAGGATGAGCAGTTCTTC | CASSQLAGKDEQFF
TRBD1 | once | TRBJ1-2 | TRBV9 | TGTGCCAGCAGCGTAGAAACAGGGGTGAACTATGGCTACACCTTC | CASSVETGVNYGYTF
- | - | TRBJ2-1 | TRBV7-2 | TGTGCCAGCAGCTTAGTGAGCGGAAGCTCCTACAATGAGCAGTTCTTC | CASSLVSGSSYNEQFF
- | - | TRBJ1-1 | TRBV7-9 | TGTGCCAGCAGCACGTCAGGGGCCCCTGAAGCTTTCTTT | CASSTSGAPEAFF
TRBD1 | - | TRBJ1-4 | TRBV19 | TGTGCCAGTAGTGGAACAGGGGCGACTAATGAAAAACTGTTTTTT | CASSGTGATNEKLFF
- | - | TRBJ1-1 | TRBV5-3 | TGTGCCAGAAGCCCCTTAATGAACACTGAAGCTTTCTTT | CARSPLMNTEAFF
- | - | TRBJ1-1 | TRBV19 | TGTGCCAGTAGTAGGGGGGGTCAAGTAGGCCGAACTGAAGCTTTCTTT | CASSRGGQVGRTEAFF
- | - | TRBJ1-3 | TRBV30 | TGTGCCTGGAGGCGCGGGGCTGCCTCTGGAAACACCATATATTTT | CAWRRGAASGNTIYF
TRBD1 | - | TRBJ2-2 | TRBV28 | TGTGCCACCCGAGGGGGGACAGGGGGTTGGACCGGGGAGCTGTTTTTT | CATRGGTGGWTGELFF
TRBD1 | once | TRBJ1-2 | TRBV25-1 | TGTGCCAGCAGTGAGGGTGGGACAGGGGGCAGCTATGGCTACACCTTC | CASSEGGTGGSYGYTF
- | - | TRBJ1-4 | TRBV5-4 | TGTGCCAGCAGCCTCGACCAGGGGATTAATGAAAAACTGTTTTTT | CASSLDQGINEKLFF
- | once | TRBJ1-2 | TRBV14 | TGTGCCAGCAGCCAAGTCCGGAACTATGGCTACACCTTC | CASSQVRNYGYTF
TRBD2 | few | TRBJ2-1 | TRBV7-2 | TGTGCCAGCAGCTTAGTACCGGGACTAGCGGGAGGGAATGAGCAGTTCTTC | CASSLVPGLAGGNEQFF
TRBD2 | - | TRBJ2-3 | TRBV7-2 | TGTGCCAGCAGAGTAGCGGGAGGCGGCGTAGCTACGCAGTATTTT | CASRVAGGGVATQYF